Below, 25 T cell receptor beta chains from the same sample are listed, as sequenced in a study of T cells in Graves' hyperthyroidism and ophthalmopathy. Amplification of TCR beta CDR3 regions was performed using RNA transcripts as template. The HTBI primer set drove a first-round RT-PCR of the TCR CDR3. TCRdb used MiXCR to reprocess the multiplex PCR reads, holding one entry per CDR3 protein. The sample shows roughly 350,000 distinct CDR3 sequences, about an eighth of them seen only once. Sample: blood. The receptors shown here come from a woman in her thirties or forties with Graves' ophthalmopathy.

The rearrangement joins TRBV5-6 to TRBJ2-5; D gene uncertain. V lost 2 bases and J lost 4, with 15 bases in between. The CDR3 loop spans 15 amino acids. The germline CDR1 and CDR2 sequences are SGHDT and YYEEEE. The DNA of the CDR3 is TGTGCCAGCAGCTTTAAGCCCATGAAGGCAGAGACCCAGTACTTC. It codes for CASSFKPMKAETQYF. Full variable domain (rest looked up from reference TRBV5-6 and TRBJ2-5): DAGVTQSPTHLIKTRGQQVTLRCSPKSGHDTVSWYQQALGQGPQFIFQYYEEEERQRGNFPDRFSGHQFPNYSSELNVNALLLGDSALYLCASSFKPMKAETQYFGPGTRLLVL.

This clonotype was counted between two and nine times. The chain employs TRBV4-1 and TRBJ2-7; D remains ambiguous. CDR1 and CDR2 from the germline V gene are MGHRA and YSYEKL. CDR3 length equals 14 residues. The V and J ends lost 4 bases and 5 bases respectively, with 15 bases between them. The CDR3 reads CASSLHQVKDEQYF. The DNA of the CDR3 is TGCGCCAGCAGCCTCCACCAGGTCAAGGACGAGCAGTACTTC.

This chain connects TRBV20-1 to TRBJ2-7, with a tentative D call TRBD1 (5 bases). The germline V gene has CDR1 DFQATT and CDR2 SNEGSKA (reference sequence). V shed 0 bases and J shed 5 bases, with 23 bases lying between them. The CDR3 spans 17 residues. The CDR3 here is CSARDNGGAQGWDEQYF. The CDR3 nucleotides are TGCAGTGCTAGAGACAATGGTGGGGCCCAAGGCTGGGACGAGCAGTACTTC.

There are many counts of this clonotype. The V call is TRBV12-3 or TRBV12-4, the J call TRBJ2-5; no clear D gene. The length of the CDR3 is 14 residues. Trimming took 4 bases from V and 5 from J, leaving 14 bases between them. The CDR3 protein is CASSSIMGRETQYF. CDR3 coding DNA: TGTGCCAGCAGTTCGATTATGGGCAGGGAGACCCAGTACTTC.

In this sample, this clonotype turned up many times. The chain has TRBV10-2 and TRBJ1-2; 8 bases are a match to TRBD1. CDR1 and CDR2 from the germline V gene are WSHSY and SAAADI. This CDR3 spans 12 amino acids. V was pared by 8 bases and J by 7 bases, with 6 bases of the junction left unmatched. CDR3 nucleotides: TGCGCCAGCCATGACAGGGGTGGTGGCTACACCTTC. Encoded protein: CASHDRGGGYTF.

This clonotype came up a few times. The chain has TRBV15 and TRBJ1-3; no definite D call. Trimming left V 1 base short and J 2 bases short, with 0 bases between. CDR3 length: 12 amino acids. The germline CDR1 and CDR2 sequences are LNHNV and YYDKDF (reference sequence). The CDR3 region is CATSRAGNTIYF. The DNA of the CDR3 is TGTGCCACCAGCAGAGCTGGAAACACCATATATTTT.

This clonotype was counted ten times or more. CDR3: CASSQSSQNNSPLHF. The DNA of the CDR3 is TGTGCCAGCAGCCAATCTTCCCAGAATAATTCACCCCTCCACTTT. The chain links TRBV16 to TRBJ1-6; D gene uncertain. Per germline, CDR1 KGHSY and CDR2 FQNENV. The CDR3 is made up of 15 amino acids. Trimming removed 0 bases at V and 5 bases at J, with 8 bases between.

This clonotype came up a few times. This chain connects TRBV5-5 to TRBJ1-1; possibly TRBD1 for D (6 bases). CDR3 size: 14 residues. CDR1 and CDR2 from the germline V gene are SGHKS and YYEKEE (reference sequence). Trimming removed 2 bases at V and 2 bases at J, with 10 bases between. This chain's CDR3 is CASSFGQINTEAFF. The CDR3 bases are TGTGCCAGCAGCTTTGGACAGATAAACACTGAAGCTTTCTTT.

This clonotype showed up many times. CDR3 in amino acids: CASRDYREDRETQYF. CDR3 DNA sequence: TGTGCCAGCAGAGATTACAGGGAAGATAGGGAGACCCAGTACTTC. The chain is built from TRBV28 and TRBJ2-5, with a weak D call TRBD1 (6 bases). Germline assignment: CDR1 MDHEN and CDR2 SYDVKM. Trimming took off 6 bases at V and 5 bases at J, with 19 bases between the two ends. This CDR3 has 15 amino acids.

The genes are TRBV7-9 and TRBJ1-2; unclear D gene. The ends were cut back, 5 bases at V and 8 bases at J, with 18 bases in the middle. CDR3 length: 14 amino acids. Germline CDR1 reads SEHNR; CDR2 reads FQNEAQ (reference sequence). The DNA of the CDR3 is TGTGCCAGCAGCCCGGTCCTGGGTGGATACGGCTACACCTTC. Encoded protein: CASSPVLGGYGYTF.

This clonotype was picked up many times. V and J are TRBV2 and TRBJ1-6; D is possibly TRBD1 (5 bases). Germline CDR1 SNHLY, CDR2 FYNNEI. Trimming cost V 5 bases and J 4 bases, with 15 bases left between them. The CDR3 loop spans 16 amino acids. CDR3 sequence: CASSPRANSYNSPLHF. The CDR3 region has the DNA TGTGCCAGCAGTCCCAGGGCAAACTCATATAATTCACCCCTCCACTTT.

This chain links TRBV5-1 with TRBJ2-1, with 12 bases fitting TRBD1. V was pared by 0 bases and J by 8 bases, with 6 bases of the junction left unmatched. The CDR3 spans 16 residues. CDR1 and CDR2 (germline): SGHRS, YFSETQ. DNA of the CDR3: TGCGCCAGCAGCTTGGGTGGGACAGGGGGCATTGATGAGCAGTTCTTC. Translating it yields CASSLGGTGGIDEQFF.

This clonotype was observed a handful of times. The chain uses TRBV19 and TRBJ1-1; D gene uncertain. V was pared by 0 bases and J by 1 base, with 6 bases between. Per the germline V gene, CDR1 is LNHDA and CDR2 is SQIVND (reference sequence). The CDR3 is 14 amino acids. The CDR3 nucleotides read TGTGCCAGTAGTATAGACTCAGGGAACACTGAAGCTTTCTTT. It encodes CASSIDSGNTEAFF.

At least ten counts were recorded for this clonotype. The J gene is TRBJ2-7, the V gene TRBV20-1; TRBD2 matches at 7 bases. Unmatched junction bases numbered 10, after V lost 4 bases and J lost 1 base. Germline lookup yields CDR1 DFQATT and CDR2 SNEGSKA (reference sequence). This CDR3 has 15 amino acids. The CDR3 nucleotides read TGCAGTGCTAAACCCCGACTAGCACAATCCTACGAGCAGTACTTC. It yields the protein CSAKPRLAQSYEQYF.

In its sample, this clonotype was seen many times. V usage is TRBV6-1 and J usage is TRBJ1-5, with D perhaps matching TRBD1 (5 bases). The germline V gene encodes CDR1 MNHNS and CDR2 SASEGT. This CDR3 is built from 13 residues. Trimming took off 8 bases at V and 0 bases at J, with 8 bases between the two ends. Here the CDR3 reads CASRQHSNQPQHF. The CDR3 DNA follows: TGTGCCAGCCGACAGCATAGCAATCAGCCCCAGCATTTT.

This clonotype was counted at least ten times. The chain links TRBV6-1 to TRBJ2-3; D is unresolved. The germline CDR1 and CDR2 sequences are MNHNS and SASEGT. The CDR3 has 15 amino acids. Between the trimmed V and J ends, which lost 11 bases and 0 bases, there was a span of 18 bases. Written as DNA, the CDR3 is TGTGCCGGCTCCAAGGGCCCCCCTAGCACAGATACGCAGTATTTT. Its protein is CAGSKGPPSTDTQYF.

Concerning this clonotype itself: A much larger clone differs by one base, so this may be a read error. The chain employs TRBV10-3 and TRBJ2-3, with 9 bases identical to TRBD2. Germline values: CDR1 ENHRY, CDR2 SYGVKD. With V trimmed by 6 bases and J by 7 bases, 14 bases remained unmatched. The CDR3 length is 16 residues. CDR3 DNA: TGTGCCATCAGGGGAGATGTTAGCGGGAGATTTAATACGCAGTATTTT. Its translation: CAIRGDVSGRFNTQYF.

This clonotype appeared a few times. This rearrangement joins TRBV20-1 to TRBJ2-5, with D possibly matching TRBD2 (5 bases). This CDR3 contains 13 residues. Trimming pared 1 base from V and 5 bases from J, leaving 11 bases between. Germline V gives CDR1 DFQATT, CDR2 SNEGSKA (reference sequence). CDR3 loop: CSARVAPGETQYF. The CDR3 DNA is TGCAGTGCTAGAGTCGCCCCGGGGGAGACCCAGTACTTC.

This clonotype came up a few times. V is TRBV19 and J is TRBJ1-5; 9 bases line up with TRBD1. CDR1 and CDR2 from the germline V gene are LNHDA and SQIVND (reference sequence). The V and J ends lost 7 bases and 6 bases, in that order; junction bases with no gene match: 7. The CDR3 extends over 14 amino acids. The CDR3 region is CASTYGDRAQPQHF. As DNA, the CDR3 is TGTGCCAGTACCTATGGGGACAGGGCTCAGCCCCAGCATTTT.

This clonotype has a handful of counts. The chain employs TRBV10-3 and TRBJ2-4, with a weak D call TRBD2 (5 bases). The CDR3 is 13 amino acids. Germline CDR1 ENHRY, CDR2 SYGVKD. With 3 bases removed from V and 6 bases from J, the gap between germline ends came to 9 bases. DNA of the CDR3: TGTGCCATCAGTGAAGGACTGTTAAACATTCAGTACTTC. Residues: CAISEGLLNIQYF.

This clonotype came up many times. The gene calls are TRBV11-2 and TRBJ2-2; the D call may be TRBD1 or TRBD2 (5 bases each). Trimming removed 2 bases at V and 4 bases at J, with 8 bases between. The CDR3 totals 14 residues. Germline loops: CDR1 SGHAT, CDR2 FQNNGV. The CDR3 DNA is TGTGCCAGCAGCTTACCAGGGAGCACCGGGGAGCTGTTTTTT. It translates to CASSLPGSTGELFF.

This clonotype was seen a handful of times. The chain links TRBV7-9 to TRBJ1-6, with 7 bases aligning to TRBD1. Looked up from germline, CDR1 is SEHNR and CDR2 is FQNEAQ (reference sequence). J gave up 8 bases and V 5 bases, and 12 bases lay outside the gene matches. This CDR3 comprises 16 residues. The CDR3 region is CASSEQGRGLDSPLHF. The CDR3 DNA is TGTGCCAGCAGCGAGCAGGGCAGGGGGTTGGATTCACCCCTCCACTTT.

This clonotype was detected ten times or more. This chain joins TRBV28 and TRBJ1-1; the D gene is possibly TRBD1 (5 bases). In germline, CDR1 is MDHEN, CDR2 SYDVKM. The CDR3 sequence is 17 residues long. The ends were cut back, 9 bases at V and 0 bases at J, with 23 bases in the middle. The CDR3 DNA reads TGTGCCAGTGGTTTATGGGGCCAGGAAGCTATGAACACTGAAGCTTTCTTT. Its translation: CASGLWGQEAMNTEAFF. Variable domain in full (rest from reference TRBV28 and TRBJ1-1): DVKVTQSSRYLVKRTGEKVFLECVQDMDHENMFWYRQDPGLGLRLIYFSYDVKMKEKGDIPEGYSVSREKKERFSLILESASTNQTSMYLCASGLWGQEAMNTEAFFGQGTRLTVV.

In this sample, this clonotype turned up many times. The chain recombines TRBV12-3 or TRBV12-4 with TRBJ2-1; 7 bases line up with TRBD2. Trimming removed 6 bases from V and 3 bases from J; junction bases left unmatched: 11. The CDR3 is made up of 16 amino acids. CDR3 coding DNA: TGTGCCAGCAGCCCCACTCGGGGGGAGGGCTACAATGAGCAGTTCTTC. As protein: CASSPTRGEGYNEQFF.

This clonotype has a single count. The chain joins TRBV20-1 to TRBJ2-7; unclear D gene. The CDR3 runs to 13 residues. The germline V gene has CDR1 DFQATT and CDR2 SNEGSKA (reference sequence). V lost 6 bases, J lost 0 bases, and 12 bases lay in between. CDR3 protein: CSAKDILSYEQYF. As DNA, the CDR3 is TGCAGTGCCAAAGACATTCTCTCCTACGAGCAGTACTTC.